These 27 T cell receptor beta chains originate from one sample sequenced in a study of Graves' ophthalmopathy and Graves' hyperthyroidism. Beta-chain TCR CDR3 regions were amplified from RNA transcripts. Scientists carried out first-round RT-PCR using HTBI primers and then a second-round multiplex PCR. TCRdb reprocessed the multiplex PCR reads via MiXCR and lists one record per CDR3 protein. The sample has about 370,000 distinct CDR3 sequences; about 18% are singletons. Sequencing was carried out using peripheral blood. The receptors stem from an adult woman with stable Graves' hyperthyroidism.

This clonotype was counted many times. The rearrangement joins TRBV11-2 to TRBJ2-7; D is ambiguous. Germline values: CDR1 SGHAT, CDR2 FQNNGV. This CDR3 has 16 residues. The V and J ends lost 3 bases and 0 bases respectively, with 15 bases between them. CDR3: CASSLSQALSSYEQYF. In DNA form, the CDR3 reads TGTGCCAGCAGCTTGAGTCAGGCCCTGAGCTCCTACGAGCAGTACTTC.

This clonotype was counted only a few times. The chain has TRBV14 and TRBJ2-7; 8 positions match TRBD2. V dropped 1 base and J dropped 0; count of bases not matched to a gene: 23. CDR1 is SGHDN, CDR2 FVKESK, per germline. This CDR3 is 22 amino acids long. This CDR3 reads CASSQGFSFGWAGGRSSYEQYF. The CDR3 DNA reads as TGTGCCAGCAGCCAAGGATTTTCATTCGGGTGGGCTGGCGGGAGGAGCTCCTACGAGCAGTACTTC.

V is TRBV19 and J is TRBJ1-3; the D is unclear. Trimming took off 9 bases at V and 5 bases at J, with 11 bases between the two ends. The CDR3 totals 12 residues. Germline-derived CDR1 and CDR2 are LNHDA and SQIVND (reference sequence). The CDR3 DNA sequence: TGTGCCAGCAGTTCAGGAAGAAACACCATATATTTT. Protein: CASSSGRNTIYF.

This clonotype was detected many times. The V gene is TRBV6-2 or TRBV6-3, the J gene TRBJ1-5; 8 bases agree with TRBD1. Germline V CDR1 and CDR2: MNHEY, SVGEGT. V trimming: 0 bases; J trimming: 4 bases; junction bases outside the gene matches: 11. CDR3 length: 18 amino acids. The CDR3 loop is CASSYSWGRGLENQPQHF. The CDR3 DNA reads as TGTGCCAGCAGTTACTCGTGGGGCAGGGGGCTGGAAAATCAGCCCCAGCATTTT.

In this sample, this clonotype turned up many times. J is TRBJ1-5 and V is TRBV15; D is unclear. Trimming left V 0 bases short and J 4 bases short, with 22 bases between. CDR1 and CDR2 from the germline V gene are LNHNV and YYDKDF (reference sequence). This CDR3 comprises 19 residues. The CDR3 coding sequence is TGTGCCACCAGCAGAGAGATTCGAGGCTATAGCCGAGAGAATCAGCCCCAGCATTTT. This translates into CATSREIRGYSRENQPQHF.

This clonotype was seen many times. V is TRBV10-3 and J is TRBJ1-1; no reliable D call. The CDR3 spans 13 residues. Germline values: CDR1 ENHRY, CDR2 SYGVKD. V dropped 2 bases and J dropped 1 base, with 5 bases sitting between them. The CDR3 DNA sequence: TGTGCCATCAGTGAGGTTTGGAACACTGAAGCTTTCTTT. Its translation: CAISEVWNTEAFF.

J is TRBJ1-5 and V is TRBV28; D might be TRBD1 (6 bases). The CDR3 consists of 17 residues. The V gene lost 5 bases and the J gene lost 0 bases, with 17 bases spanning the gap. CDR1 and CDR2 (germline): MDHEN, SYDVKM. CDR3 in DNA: TGTGCCAGCAGTCTACTCGGGGGGGCCCATAGCAATCAGCCCCAGCATTTT. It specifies CASSLLGGAHSNQPQHF.

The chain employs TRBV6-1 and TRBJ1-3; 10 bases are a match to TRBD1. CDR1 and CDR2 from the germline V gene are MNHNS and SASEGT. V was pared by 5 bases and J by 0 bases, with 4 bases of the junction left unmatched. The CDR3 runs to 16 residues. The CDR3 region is CASSRDRGFSGNTIYF. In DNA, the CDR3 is TGTGCCAGCAGTCGGGACAGGGGTTTCTCTGGAAACACCATATATTTT.

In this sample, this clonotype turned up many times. The CDR3 loop is CASSFIFPAEQYF. CDR3 nucleotides: TGTGCCAGCAGTTTCATTTTCCCAGCCGAGCAGTACTTC. The V call is TRBV12-3 or TRBV12-4, the J call TRBJ2-7; D gene ambiguous. The CDR3 runs 13 residues. The germline V and J ends were trimmed by 3 bases and 6 bases, with 12 bases remaining between them.

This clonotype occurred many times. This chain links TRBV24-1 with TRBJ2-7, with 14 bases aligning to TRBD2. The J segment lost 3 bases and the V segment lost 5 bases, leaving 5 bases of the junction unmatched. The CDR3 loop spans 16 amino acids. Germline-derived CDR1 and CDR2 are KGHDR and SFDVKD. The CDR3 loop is CATSAQGLAGVYEQYF. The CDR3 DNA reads TGTGCCACCAGTGCCCAGGGACTAGCGGGAGTCTACGAGCAGTACTTC.

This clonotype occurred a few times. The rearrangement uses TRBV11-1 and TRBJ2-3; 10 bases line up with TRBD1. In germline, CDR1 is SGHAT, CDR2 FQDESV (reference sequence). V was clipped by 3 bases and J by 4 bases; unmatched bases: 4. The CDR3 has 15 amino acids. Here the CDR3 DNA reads TGTGCCAGCAGCTTCGACAGGGGGCAGTCAGATACGCAGTATTTT. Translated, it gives CASSFDRGQSDTQYF.

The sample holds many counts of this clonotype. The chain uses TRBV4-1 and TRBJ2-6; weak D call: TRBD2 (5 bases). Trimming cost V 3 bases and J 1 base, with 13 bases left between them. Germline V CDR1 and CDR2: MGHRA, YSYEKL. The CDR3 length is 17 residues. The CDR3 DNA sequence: TGCGCCAGCAGCCAGCTAACTAGTCGGTCTGGGGCCAACGTCCTGACTTTC. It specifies CASSQLTSRSGANVLTF.

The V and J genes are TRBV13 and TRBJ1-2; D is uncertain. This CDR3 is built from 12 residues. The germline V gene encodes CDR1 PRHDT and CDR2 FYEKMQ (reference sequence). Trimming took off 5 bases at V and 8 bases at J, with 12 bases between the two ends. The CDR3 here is CASSPRYRGYTF. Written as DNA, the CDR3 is TGTGCCAGCAGCCCAAGATACCGAGGCTACACCTTC.

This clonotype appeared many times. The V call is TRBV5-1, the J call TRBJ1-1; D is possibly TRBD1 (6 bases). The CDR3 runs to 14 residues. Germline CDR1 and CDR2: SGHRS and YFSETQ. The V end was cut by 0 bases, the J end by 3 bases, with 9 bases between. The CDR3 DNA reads TGCGCCAGCAGCTTGGGGGACACCTACACTGAAGCTTTCTTT. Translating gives CASSLGDTYTEAFF.

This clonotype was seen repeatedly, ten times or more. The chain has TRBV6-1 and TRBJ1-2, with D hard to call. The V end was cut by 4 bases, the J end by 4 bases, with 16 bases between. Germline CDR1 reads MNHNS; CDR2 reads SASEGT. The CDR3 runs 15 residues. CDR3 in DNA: TGTGCCAGCAGTGTGAGCGAACTCGGGCTCTATGGCTACACCTTC. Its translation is CASSVSELGLYGYTF.

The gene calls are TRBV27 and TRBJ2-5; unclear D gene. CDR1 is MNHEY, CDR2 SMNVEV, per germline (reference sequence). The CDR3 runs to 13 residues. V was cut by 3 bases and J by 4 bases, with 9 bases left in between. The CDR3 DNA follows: TGTGCCAGCAGTTTTCCTAGAGTAGAGACCCAGTACTTC. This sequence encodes CASSFPRVETQYF.

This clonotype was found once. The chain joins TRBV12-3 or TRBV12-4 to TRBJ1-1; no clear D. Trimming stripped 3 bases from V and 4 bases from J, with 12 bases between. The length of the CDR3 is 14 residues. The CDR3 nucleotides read TGTGCCAGCAGTTTGCGGCACATTACCACTGAAGCTTTCTTT. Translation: CASSLRHITTEAFF.

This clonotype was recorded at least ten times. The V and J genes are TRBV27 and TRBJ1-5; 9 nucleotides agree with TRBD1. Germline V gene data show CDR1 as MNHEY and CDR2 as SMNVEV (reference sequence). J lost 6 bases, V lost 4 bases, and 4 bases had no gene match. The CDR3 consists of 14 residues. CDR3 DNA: TGTGCCAGCAGTTGGACAGGGGACGGTCAGCCCCAGCATTTT. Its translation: CASSWTGDGQPQHF.

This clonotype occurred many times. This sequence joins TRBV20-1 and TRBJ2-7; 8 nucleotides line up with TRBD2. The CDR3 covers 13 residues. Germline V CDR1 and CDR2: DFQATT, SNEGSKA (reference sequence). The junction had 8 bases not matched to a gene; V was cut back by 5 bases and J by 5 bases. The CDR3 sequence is CSALKREFNEQYF. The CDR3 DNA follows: TGCAGTGCTCTGAAGCGGGAGTTTAACGAGCAGTACTTC.

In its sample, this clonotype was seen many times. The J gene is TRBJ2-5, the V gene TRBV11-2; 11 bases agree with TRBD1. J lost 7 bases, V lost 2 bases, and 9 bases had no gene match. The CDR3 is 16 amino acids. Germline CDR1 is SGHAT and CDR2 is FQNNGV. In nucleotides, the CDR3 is TGTGCCAGCAGCTTAAGCCGGACAGGGGGCTTGGGGACCCAGTACTTC. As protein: CASSLSRTGGLGTQYF.

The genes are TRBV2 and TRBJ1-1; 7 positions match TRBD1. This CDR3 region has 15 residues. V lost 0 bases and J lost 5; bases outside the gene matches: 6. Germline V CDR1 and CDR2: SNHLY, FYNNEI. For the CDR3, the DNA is TGTGCCAGCAGTGAAGCGAGGGGGCTGAGGACTGAAGCTTTCTTT. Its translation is CASSEARGLRTEAFF.

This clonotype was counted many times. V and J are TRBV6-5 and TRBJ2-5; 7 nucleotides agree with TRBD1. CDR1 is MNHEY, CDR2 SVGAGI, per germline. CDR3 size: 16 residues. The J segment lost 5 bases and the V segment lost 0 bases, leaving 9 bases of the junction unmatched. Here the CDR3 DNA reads TGTGCCAGCAGTTACTCCGGGACAGAGGCGGCGGAGACCCAGTACTTC. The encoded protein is CASSYSGTEAAETQYF.

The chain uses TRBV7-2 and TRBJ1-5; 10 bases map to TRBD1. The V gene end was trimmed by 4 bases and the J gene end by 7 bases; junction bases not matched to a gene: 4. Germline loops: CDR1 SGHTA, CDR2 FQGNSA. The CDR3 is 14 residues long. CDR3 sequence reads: CASSSGTGEQPQHF. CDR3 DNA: TGTGCCAGCAGCTCCGGGACAGGGGAACAGCCCCAGCATTTT.

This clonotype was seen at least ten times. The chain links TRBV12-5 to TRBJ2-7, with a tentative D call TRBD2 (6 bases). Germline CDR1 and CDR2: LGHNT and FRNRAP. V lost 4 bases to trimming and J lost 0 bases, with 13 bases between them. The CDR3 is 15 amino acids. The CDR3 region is CASGSGGVPSYEQYF. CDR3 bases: TGTGCTAGTGGTTCTGGCGGGGTCCCCTCCTACGAGCAGTACTTC.

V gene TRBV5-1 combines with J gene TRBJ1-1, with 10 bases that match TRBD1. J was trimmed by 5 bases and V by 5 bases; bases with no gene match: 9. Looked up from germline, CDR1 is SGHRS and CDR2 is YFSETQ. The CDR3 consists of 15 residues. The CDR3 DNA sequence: TGCGCCAGCAGTTCCGGCGGGACAGGGGAGACTGAAGCTTTCTTT. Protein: CASSSGGTGETEAFF.

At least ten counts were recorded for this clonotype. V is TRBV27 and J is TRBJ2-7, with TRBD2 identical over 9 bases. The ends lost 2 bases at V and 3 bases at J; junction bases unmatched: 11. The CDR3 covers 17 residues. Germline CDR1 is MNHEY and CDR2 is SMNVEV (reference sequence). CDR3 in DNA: TGTGCCAGCAGTTTACGGCTAGCGGGATCGGCTCACTACGAGCAGTACTTC. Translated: CASSLRLAGSAHYEQYF.

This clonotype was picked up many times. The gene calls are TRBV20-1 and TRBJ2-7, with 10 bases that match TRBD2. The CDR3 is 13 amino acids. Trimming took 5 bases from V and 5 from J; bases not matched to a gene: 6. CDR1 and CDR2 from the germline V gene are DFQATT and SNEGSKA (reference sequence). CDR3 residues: CSALGLAMNEQYF. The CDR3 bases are TGCAGTGCTTTGGGACTAGCGATGAACGAGCAGTACTTC.